These T cell receptor beta chains were read from a single sample in a study of T cells after yellow fever vaccination. One entry per CDR3 protein, called by TCRdb with MiXCR from the 5' RACE reads. The sample holds around 330,000 distinct CDR3 sequences, around 3.9% seen once. The sequenced sample was PBMCs, obtained on the day of the yellow fever booster vaccination. Receptor source: a man younger than 35 who received the YFV17D yellow fever vaccine. The CDR3 runs from the conserved cysteine through the conserved F or W. A D gene is named only where the DNA matches it firmly. The size entry is marked missing in some rows and otherwise reads once, few, many or a size class.

d_gene: .
j_gene: TRBJ2-1
abundance: .
v_gene: TRBV5-1
CDR3aa: CASSLGRGVVEQFF
CDR3nt: TGCGCCAGCAGCTTGGGTCGAGGGGTAGTTGAGCAGTTCTTC

d_gene: .
j_gene: TRBJ1-6
abundance: few
v_gene: TRBV7-2
CDR3aa: CASRDGLWENSPLHF
CDR3nt: TGTGCCAGCAGAGACGGGCTATGGGAAAATTCACCCCTCCACTTT

d_gene: TRBD2
j_gene: TRBJ2-2
abundance: few
v_gene: TRBV5-6
CDR3aa: CASSNSGGASGELFF
CDR3nt: TGTGCCAGCAGCAATAGCGGGGGGGCATCGGGGGAGCTGTTTTTT

d_gene: .
j_gene: TRBJ1-5
abundance: many
v_gene: TRBV7-9
CDR3aa: CASSLEGGSGQPQHF
CDR3nt: TGTGCCAGCAGCTTGGAGGGGGGCTCGGGACAGCCCCAGCATTTT

d_gene: .
j_gene: TRBJ2-2
abundance: few
v_gene: TRBV7-2
CDR3aa: CASRTRAGAAGELFF
CDR3nt: TGTGCCAGCAGGACCAGGGCAGGGGCGGCCGGGGAGCTGTTTTTT

d_gene: .
j_gene: TRBJ1-5
abundance: .
v_gene: TRBV3-1
CDR3aa: CASSQVYRARSQPQHF
CDR3nt: TGTGCCAGCAGCCAAGTGTACAGGGCCCGGAGTCAGCCCCAGCATTTT

d_gene: .
j_gene: TRBJ2-3
abundance: few
v_gene: TRBV20-1
CDR3aa: CSANRPGPGADTQYF
CDR3nt: TGCAGTGCTAACAGACCGGGCCCAGGGGCAGATACGCAGTATTTT

d_gene: .
j_gene: TRBJ2-2
abundance: .
v_gene: TRBV28
CDR3aa: CASSLGWTGELFF
CDR3nt: TGTGCCAGCAGTTTAGGGTGGACCGGGGAGCTGTTTTTT

d_gene: .
j_gene: TRBJ1-3
abundance: few
v_gene: TRBV24-1
CDR3aa: CATSDFRDNSGNTIYF
CDR3nt: TGTGCCACCAGTGATTTCCGGGACAACTCTGGAAACACCATATATTTT

d_gene: .
j_gene: TRBJ1-5
abundance: .
v_gene: TRBV7-9
CDR3aa: CASSLVDGQPQHF
CDR3nt: TGTGCCAGCAGCTTAGTCGACGGTCAGCCCCAGCATTTT

d_gene: .
j_gene: TRBJ2-1
abundance: many
v_gene: TRBV7-8
CDR3aa: CASSLMIRGNEQFF
CDR3nt: TGTGCCAGCAGCTTAATGATTCGGGGGAATGAGCAGTTCTTC

d_gene: TRBD2
j_gene: TRBJ2-5
abundance: many
v_gene: TRBV5-1
CDR3aa: CASSSIAGGRETQYF
CDR3nt: TGCGCCAGCAGCTCGATAGCGGGGGGCCGAGAGACCCAGTACTTC

d_gene: TRBD1
j_gene: TRBJ1-1
abundance: many
v_gene: TRBV5-1
CDR3aa: CASSVLTGASTEAFF
CDR3nt: TGCGCCAGCAGCGTCCTTACAGGGGCGAGCACTGAAGCTTTCTTT

d_gene: .
j_gene: TRBJ1-1
abundance: many
v_gene: TRBV27
CDR3aa: CASRYMAQQGEAFF
CDR3nt: TGTGCCAGCAGATACATGGCCCAACAAGGTGAAGCTTTCTTT

d_gene: .
j_gene: TRBJ1-4
abundance: .
v_gene: TRBV18
CDR3aa: CASSPGGSEKLFF
CDR3nt: TGTGCCAGCTCACCAGGGGGGAGTGAAAAACTGTTTTTT

d_gene: .
j_gene: TRBJ1-2
abundance: many
v_gene: TRBV4-3
CDR3aa: CASSPGPGDGYTF
CDR3nt: TGCGCCAGCAGCCCCGGTCCAGGGGATGGCTACACCTTC

d_gene: .
j_gene: TRBJ2-3
abundance: few
v_gene: TRBV4-1
CDR3aa: CASSQGLLYTDTQYF
CDR3nt: TGCGCCAGCAGCCAAGGGCTACTTTACACAGATACGCAGTATTTT

d_gene: .
j_gene: TRBJ2-3
abundance: few
v_gene: TRBV20-1
CDR3aa: CSALPGTDTQYF
CDR3nt: TGCAGTGCGCTTCCCGGTACAGATACGCAGTATTTT

d_gene: .
j_gene: TRBJ2-7
abundance: few
v_gene: TRBV20-1
CDR3aa: CSAKRQLSYEQYF
CDR3nt: TGCAGTGCTAAAAGACAGCTCTCCTACGAGCAGTACTTC

d_gene: TRBD1
j_gene: TRBJ1-2
abundance: .
v_gene: TRBV3-1
CDR3aa: CASSQEEGSTGGINYNYGYTF
CDR3nt: TGTGCCAGCAGCCAAGAAGAAGGGAGCACAGGGGGCATCAACTATAACTATGGCTACACCTTC

d_gene: .
j_gene: TRBJ2-1
abundance: .
v_gene: TRBV4-3
CDR3aa: CASSQGSGDYNEQFF
CDR3nt: TGCGCCAGCAGCCAAGGGTCGGGTGATTACAATGAGCAGTTCTTC

d_gene: TRBD1
j_gene: TRBJ2-6
abundance: many
v_gene: TRBV7-9
CDR3aa: CASSPGQGLGGANVLTF
CDR3nt: TGTGCCAGCAGCCCAGGACAGGGCCTAGGTGGGGCCAACGTCCTGACTTTC

d_gene: .
j_gene: TRBJ2-6
abundance: many
v_gene: TRBV24-1
CDR3aa: CATSPGDSGANVLTF
CDR3nt: TGTGCCACCAGTCCAGGGGACTCTGGGGCCAACGTCCTGACTTTC

d_gene: .
j_gene: TRBJ1-6
abundance: .
v_gene: TRBV27
CDR3aa: CASSFRPIESPLHF
CDR3nt: TGTGCCAGCAGTTTCCGGCCGATTGAGTCACCCCTCCACTTT

d_gene: .
j_gene: TRBJ2-1
abundance: .
v_gene: TRBV24-1
CDR3aa: CATGRRGSYNEQFF
CDR3nt: TGTGCCACCGGGCGCAGGGGCTCCTACAATGAGCAGTTCTTC

d_gene: TRBD1
j_gene: TRBJ2-2
abundance: .
v_gene: TRBV19
CDR3aa: CASKRGGLNTGELFF
CDR3nt: TGTGCCAGTAAAAGAGGGGGCTTGAACACCGGGGAGCTGTTTTTT

d_gene: .
j_gene: TRBJ1-1
abundance: many
v_gene: TRBV7-2
CDR3aa: CASSRRDSIEAFF
CDR3nt: TGTGCCAGCAGCCGACGGGACTCTATAGAAGCTTTCTTT

d_gene: .
j_gene: TRBJ1-1
abundance: many
v_gene: TRBV3-1
CDR3aa: CASSQDLSVNTEAFF
CDR3nt: TGTGCCAGCAGCCAAGATCTGTCCGTGAACACTGAAGCTTTCTTT

d_gene: .
j_gene: TRBJ2-1
abundance: many
v_gene: TRBV12-3/TRBV12-4
CDR3aa: CASSLGSGDEQFF
CDR3nt: TGTGCCAGCAGTTTAGGTTCCGGGGATGAGCAGTTCTTC

d_gene: .
j_gene: TRBJ2-2
abundance: many
v_gene: TRBV12-3/TRBV12-4
CDR3aa: CASSRSTGELFF
CDR3nt: TGTGCCAGCAGTCGATCCACCGGGGAGCTGTTTTTT

d_gene: .
j_gene: TRBJ2-5
abundance: few
v_gene: TRBV28
CDR3aa: CASSLGRLLETQYF
CDR3nt: TGTGCCAGCAGTTTAGGGAGGCTCCTAGAGACCCAGTACTTC

d_gene: TRBD2
j_gene: TRBJ2-1
abundance: .
v_gene: TRBV20-1
CDR3aa: CSARDPQRGAYNEQFF
CDR3nt: TGCAGTGCTAGAGATCCCCAGCGGGGAGCCTACAATGAGCAGTTCTTC